This T cell receptor beta chain was sequenced in a study of memory CD4+ T cells and cytomegalovirus serostatus. Across the study: Healthy Belgian adult donors included nine or ten CMV-positive and some 24 CMV-negative people.

Germline V CDR1 and CDR2: SGHRS, YFSETQ. V was pared by 2 bases and J by 8 bases, with 13 bases of the junction left unmatched. The CDR3 spans 17 residues. The sort gate was single viable CD3+CD4+CD8-CD45RO+ cells for memory CD4+ T cells. The table came from immunoSEQ multiplex PCR; TCRdb's copy has only in-frame clones and leaves some out. The table includes about 50,000 clones, more than 70% detected once. What was sequenced was memory CD4+ T cells from blood. This chain joins TRBV5-1 and TRBJ1-6; 7 bases are a match to TRBD1. The clonotype was recovered from an adult in good health and CMV-seronegative. The DNA for the CDR3 is TGCGCCAGCAGCTTCCAACCAGGGCCAGGGGGAGATTCACCCCTCCACTTT. Its protein product is CASSFQPGPGGDSPLHF.